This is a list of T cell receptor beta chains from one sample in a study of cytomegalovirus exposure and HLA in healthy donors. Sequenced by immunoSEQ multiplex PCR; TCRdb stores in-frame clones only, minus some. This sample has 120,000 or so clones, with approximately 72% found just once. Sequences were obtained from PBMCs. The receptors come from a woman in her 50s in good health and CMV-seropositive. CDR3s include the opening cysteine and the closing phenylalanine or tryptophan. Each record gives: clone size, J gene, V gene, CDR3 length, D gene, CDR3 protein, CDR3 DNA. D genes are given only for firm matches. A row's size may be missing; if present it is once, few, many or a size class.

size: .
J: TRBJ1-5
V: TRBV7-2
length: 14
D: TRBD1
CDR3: CASSRTGVNQPQHF
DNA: TGTGCCAGCAGCCGAACAGGGGTCAATCAGCCCCAGCATTTT

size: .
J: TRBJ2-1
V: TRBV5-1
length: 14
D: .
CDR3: CASSSERASNEQFF
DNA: TGCGCCAGCAGCTCGGAGAGGGCGTCAAATGAGCAGTTCTTC

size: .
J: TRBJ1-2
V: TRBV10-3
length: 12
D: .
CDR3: CATFQGLTGYTF
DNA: TGTGCCACCTTCCAGGGCCTCACTGGCTACACCTTC

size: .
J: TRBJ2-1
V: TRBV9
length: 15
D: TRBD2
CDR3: CASSVVTSGYNEQFF
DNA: TGTGCCAGCAGCGTAGTGACTAGCGGGTACAATGAGCAGTTCTTC

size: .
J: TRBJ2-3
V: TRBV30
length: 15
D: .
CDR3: CAWSAGGPGGDTQYF
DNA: TGTGCCTGGAGTGCTGGGGGCCCGGGGGGAGATACGCAGTATTTT

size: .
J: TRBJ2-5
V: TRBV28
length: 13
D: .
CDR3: CASSSFIRETQYF
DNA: TGTGCCAGCAGTTCATTTATCCGGGAGACCCAGTACTTC

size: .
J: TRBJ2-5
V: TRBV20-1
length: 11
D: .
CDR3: CSDRVLETQYF
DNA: TGCAGTGATCGTGTTTTAGAGACCCAGTACTTC

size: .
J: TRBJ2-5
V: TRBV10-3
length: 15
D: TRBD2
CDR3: CAISGGTSGRETQYF
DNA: TGTGCCATCAGTGGCGGGACTAGCGGCAGGGAGACCCAGTACTTC

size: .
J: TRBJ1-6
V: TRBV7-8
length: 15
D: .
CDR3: CASSLVPGNNSPLHF
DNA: TGTGCCAGCAGCTTAGTTCCGGGAAATAATTCACCCCTCCACTTT

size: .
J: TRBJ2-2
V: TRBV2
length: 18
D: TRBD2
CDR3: CASRKGLAGTSNTGELFF
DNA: TGTGCCAGCAGAAAGGGACTAGCGGGGACCTCAAACACCGGGGAGCTGTTTTTT

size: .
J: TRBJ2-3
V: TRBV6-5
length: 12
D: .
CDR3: CASSLRTATQYF
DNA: TGTGCCAGCAGTTTACGAACTGCTACGCAGTATTTT

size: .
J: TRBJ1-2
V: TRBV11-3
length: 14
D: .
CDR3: CASSLEGGGSGYTF
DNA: TGTGCCAGCAGCTTAGAGGGGGGAGGATCCGGCTACACCTTC

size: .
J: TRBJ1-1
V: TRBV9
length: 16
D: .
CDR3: CASSVDEPSLNTEAFF
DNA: TGTGCCAGCAGCGTAGATGAGCCTAGCTTGAACACTGAAGCTTTCTTT

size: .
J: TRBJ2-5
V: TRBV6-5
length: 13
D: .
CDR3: CASSPQGSETQYF
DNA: TGTGCCAGCTCACCCCAGGGGTCGGAGACCCAGTACTTC

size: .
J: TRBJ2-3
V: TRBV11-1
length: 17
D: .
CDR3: CASSGGLEGPDTDTQYF
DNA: TGTGCCAGCAGCGGAGGGCTTGAGGGGCCAGACACAGATACGCAGTATTTT

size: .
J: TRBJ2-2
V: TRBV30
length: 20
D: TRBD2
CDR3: CAWSREPGLAGGLDTGELFF
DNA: TGTGCCTGGAGTAGGGAACCGGGACTAGCGGGGGGGCTGGACACCGGGGAGCTGTTTTTT

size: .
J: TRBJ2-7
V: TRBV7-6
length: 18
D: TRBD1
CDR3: CASSSSPWTGSVVDEQYF
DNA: TGTGCCAGCAGCTCCTCCCCGTGGACAGGGTCGGTTGTCGACGAGCAGTACTTC

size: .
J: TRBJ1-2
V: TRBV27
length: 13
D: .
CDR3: CASSSRDNYGYTF
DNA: TGTGCCAGCAGTTCCAGGGATAACTATGGCTACACCTTC

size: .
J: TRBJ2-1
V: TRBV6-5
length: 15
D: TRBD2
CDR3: CASSKGLAADNEQFF
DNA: TGTGCCAGCAGCAAAGGACTAGCGGCTGACAATGAGCAGTTCTTC

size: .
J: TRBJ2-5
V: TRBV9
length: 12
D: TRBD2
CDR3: CASNAGEETQYF
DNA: TGTGCCAGCAACGCGGGAGAAGAGACCCAGTACTTC

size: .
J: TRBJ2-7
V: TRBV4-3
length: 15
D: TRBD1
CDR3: CASSQGQGTAYEQYF
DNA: TGCGCCAGCAGCCAGGGCCAAGGGACAGCCTACGAGCAGTACTTC

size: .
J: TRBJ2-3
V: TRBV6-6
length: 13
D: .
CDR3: CASSYPGSDTQYF
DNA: TGTGCCAGCAGTTACCCAGGTTCAGATACGCAGTATTTT

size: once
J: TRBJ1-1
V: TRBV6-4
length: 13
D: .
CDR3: CASSWTTNTEAFF
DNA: TGTGCCAGCAGTTGGACAACCAACACTGAAGCTTTCTTT

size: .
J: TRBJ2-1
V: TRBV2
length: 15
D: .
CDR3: CATRLSPDSAGEQFF
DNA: TGTGCCACCCGACTCTCCCCTGACAGTGCGGGGGAGCAGTTCTTC

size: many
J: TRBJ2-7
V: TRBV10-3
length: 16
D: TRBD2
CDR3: CATATRGLEPSYEQYF
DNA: TGTGCCACTGCAACACGTGGACTAGAACCCTCCTACGAGCAGTACTTC

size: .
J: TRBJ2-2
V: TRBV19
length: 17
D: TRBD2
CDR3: CASSRAAGGTGTGELFF
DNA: TGTGCCAGTAGTCGGGCCGCGGGGGGGACGGGCACCGGGGAGCTGTTTTTT

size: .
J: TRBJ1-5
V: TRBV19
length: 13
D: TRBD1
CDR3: CASRGQQNQPQHF
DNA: TGTGCCAGTAGGGGACAGCAAAATCAGCCCCAGCATTTT

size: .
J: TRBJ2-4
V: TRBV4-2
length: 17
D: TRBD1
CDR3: CASSQGQGVEGKNIQYF
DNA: TGTGCCAGCAGCCAGGGACAGGGGGTAGAGGGCAAAAACATTCAGTACTTC

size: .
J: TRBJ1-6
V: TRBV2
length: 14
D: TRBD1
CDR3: CASTTDRGYSPLHF
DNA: TGTGCCAGCACGACTGACAGGGGATATTCACCCCTCCACTTT

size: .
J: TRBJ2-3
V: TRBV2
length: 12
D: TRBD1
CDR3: CASRGDSDTQYF
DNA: TGTGCCAGCAGGGGGGACAGCGATACGCAGTATTTT

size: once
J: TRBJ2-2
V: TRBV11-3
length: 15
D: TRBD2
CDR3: CASESGGANTGELFF
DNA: TGTGCCAGTGAGAGCGGGGGGGCCAACACCGGGGAGCTGTTTTTT

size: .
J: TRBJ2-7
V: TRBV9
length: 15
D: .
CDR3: CASSASEGRSYEQYF
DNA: TGTGCCAGCAGCGCGTCCGAGGGCCGCTCCTACGAGCAGTACTTC

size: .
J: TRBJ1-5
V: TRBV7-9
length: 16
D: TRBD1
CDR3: CASSLVTGGGNQPQHF
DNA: TGTGCCAGCAGCTTAGTAACAGGGGGCGGTAATCAGCCCCAGCATTTT

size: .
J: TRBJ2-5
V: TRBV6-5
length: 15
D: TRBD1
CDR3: CASSYFSGGEETQYF
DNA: TGTGCCAGCAGTTACTTCTCAGGGGGCGAAGAGACCCAGTACTTC

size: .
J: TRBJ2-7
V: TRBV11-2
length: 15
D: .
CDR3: CASSLGLSGDYEQYF
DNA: TGTGCCAGCAGCTTAGGGCTTTCAGGGGACTACGAGCAGTACTTC

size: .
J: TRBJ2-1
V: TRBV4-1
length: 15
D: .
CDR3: CASSLLGSSYNEQFF
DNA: TGCGCCAGCAGCCTCCTCGGGAGCTCCTACAATGAGCAGTTCTTC

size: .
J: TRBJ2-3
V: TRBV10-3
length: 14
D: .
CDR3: CAIRRREDTDTQYF
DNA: TGTGCCATCAGGAGGCGGGAAGACACAGATACGCAGTATTTT

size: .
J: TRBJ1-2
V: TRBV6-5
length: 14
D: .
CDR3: CASSYSEANYGYTF
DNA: TGTGCCAGCAGTTACAGCGAAGCAAACTATGGCTACACCTTC

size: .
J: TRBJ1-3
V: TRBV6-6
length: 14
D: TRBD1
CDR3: CASSKQGFGNTIYF
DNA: TGTGCCAGCAGTAAACAGGGGTTTGGAAACACCATATATTTT

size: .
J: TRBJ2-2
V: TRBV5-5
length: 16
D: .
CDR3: CASSLLLSSNTGELFF
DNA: TGTGCCAGCAGCTTACTACTAAGTTCGAACACCGGGGAGCTGTTTTTT

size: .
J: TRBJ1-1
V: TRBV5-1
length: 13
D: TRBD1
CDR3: CASYRDSNTEAFF
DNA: TGCGCCAGCTATAGGGACAGTAACACTGAAGCTTTCTTT

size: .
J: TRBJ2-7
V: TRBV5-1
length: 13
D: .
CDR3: CAGGLGRTGEQYF
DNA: TGCGCCGGCGGACTCGGACGTACGGGAGAGCAGTACTTC

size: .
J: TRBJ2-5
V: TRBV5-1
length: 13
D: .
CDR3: CASSLHGGETQYF
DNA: TGCGCCAGCAGCTTGCATGGAGGAGAGACCCAGTACTTC

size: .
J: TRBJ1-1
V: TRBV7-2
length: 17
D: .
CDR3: CASSPIWNRPLPSEAFF
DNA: TGTGCCAGCAGCCCAATTTGGAACAGACCATTACCCTCAGAAGCTTTCTTT

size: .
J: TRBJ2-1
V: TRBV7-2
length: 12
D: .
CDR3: CASSLDYGEQFF
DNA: TGTGCCAGCAGCTTAGACTACGGTGAGCAGTTCTTC

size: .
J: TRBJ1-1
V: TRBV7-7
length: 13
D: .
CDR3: CASSLGEGAEAFF
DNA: TGTGCTAGCAGCTTAGGGGAGGGGGCTGAAGCTTTCTTT

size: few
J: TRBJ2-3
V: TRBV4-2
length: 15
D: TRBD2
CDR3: CASSQTSGSTDTQYF
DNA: TGTGCCAGCAGCCAGACTAGCGGGAGCACAGATACGCAGTATTTT

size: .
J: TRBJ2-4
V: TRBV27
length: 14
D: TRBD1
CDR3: CASSLSGTGNIQYF
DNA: TGTGCCAGCAGTTTATCGGGGACAGGGAACATTCAGTACTTC

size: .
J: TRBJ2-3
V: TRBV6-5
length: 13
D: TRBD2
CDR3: CASSYQLADTQYF
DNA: TGTGCCAGCAGTTACCAACTAGCGGATACGCAGTATTTT

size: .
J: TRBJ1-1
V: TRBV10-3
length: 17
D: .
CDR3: CAISDSARLQMNTEAFF
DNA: TGTGCCATCAGTGATTCAGCGAGACTCCAAATGAACACTGAAGCTTTCTTT

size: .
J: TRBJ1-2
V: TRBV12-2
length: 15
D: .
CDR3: CASHPPTGRGYGYTF
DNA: TGTGCAAGTCACCCTCCTACAGGGCGAGGGTATGGCTACACCTTC

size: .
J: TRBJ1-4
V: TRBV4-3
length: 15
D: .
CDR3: CASSQGQGVGEKLFF
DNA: TGCGCCAGCAGCCAAGGGCAGGGCGTGGGTGAAAAACTGTTTTTT

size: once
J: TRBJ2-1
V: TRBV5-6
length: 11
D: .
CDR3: CASSSGLQAVF
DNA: TGTGCCAGCAGCTCGGGACTCCAAGCGGTCTTC

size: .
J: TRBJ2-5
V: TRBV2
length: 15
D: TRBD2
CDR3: CASSERRGGLETQYF
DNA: TGTGCCAGCAGTGAACGACGGGGGGGCCTAGAGACCCAGTACTTC

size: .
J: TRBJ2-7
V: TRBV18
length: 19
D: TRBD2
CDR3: CASSPRSATSGSSRYEQYF
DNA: TGTGCCAGCTCACCACGATCGGCGACTAGCGGGAGTTCCCGCTACGAGCAGTACTTC

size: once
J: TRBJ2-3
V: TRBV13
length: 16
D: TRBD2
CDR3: CASSPGASGDADTQYF
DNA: TGTGCCAGCAGCCCTGGGGCTAGCGGGGACGCAGATACGCAGTATTTT

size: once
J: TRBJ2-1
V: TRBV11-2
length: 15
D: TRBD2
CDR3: CASSMTSGPYNEQFF
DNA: TGTGCCAGCAGCATGACTAGCGGTCCCTACAATGAGCAGTTCTTC

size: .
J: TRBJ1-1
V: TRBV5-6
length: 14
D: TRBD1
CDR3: CASSAGTGGTEAFF
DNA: TGTGCCAGCAGTGCCGGGACAGGGGGCACTGAAGCTTTCTTT

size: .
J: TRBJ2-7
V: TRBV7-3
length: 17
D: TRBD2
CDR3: CASSPGGGREGLYEQYF
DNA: TGTGCCAGCAGCCCCGGGGGAGGGCGGGAGGGCTTGTACGAGCAGTACTTC

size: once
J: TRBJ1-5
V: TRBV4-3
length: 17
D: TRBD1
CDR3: CASSQDFGTGGDQPQHF
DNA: TGCGCCAGCAGCCAAGATTTTGGTACAGGGGGGGATCAGCCCCAGCATTTT